This T cell receptor (beta chain) was profiled in a study of T cells after yellow fever vaccination. Per germline, CDR1 MGHRA and CDR2 YSYEKL. The CDR3 contains 16 residues. With 1 base removed from V and 4 bases from J, the gap between germline ends came to 14 bases. TCRdb analysed the 5' RACE reads with MiXCR anew, one entry per CDR3 protein. The sample lists over 85,000 distinct CDR3 sequences, 8% to 10% occurring once. General observations from the study: Clonotype sharing between CD4 and CD8 compartments was small. Most primary-vaccination clones recurred post-booster (around 95% CD4, about 90% CD8).

The starting material was CD8+ T cells not binding an NS4B(214-222) dextramer, sorted from PBMCs, obtained about 2 weeks after the first yellow fever vaccination. The source of this sequence is a man between 18 and 35 years old who received the YFV17D yellow fever vaccine. The V call is TRBV4-1, the J call TRBJ2-1; D is undetermined. The CDR3 sequence: CASSQGSDLRYNEQFF. The DNA for the CDR3 is TGCGCCAGCAGCCAAGGGTCGGATCTGCGGTACAATGAGCAGTTCTTC.